This record concerns one T cell receptor (beta chain) sequence. Its antigen specificity is not known. Per-base quality was not reported, and no clone a single base away is much larger than it. The immunoSEQ Assay, a bias-controlled multiplex PCR, was used to amplify TCRbeta CDR3 regions from genomic DNA. The authors processed their data as follows. Within the assay, amplification of reference gene primers was used to estimate how many nucleated cells each sample contained. To quantify the absolute abundance of each unique TCRbeta CDR3 rearrangement, sequence reads were collapsed and filtered. Productive Simpson clonality was computed per sample as the square root of Simpson's diversity index over productive rearrangements. This immuneACCESS table, as held by TCRdb, lists in-frame sequences with V and J called but not all clones. Of the missing ones, under half trace to an unresolved V gene in checked studies; the others have no known cause. V and J calls and clone size are those listed in that table; D and trimming were worked out from the DNA. The sample includes around 190,000 clones, with roughly 80% observed a single time. Approximately 8% of the sample rests with the top ten.

The data were obtained in a study of blood T cell repertoires in COVID-19 (dated by TCRdb to about 2020). Some background on the complete study: Samples from collaborators originated in the United States, Italy and Spain and spanned both the acute and convalescent phases of COVID-19. The prospective study material was composed of cDNA or gDNA derived from T cells, B-cell-depleted T cells, or PBMCs. The dataset comprised deeply sampled blood TCRbeta repertoires from subjects exposed to, actively infected with, or recovered from COVID-19. The repertoires were released in a freely available public database meant as a resource for research on the immune response to SARS-CoV-2. The samples were drawn from the first 160 participants of the ongoing ImmuneRACE study and from 1,254 subjects provided by 6 global collaborators. Nearly every sample came with metadata listing a de-identified subject ID, COVID-19 status, age in years and sex. HLA class I and class II types, where available, came from metadata supplied by the sample provider rather than from assay-based typing. The research as a whole found: The amount of clinical and demographic metadata varied by source and participant and was provided uncurated.

At one collaborating source in Seattle, patients were enrolled during active infection and were followed longitudinally through the course of disease. The collaborating institutions used their own protocols to collect whole blood in K2EDTA tubes. Collaborator samples were shipped for TCRbeta analysis as frozen whole blood, isolated PBMCs, or DNA extracted from either sample type. According to the germline V gene (reference sequence), CDR1 reads LGHDT and CDR2 reads YNNKEL. V gives up 8 bases and J gives up 5 bases, and the segment between their germline ends measures 22 bases. Including the terminal cysteine and phenylalanine, the CDR3 comprises 15 residues. CDR3 DNA only is kept here, 45 bases in frame from base 1.

This TCR derives from a woman aged 60-75 years with COVID-19, enrolled during active disease. The sequencing sample was made of peripheral blood. Recombination connected TRBV3-1 (or the pseudogene TRBV3-2) to TRBJ2-7; possibly the D gene is TRBD2, per 5 matching bases. This receptor has the CDR3 CASRDWVGERHEQYF. DNA sequence: TGTGCCAGCCGCGATTGGGTGGGAGAAAGGCACGAGCAGTACTTC.